A single sample gave rise to the 9 T cell receptor beta chains below, sequenced in a study of blood T cell repertoires in COVID-19. The repertoire was sequenced with immunoSEQ multiplex PCR; TCRdb's copy has only in-frame clones and lacks some. The sample has some 120,000 clones; approximately 89% are singletons. Sequencing was carried out using peripheral blood. The receptors shown here come from a woman aged 55 to 70 with acute or convalescent COVID-19.

The sample holds one count of this clone. The chain employs TRBV27 and TRBJ2-7; a possible D gene is TRBD1 (5 bases). Trimming cost V 4 bases and J 7 bases, with 17 bases left between them. Germline-derived CDR1 and CDR2 are MNHEY and SMNVEV (reference sequence). This CDR3 has 14 residues. The CDR3 region has the DNA TGTGCCAGCAGTTCCCAGGGTGAATTTTATGAGCAGTACTTC. This translates into CASSSQGEFYEQYF.

The chain recombines TRBV14 with TRBJ2-7, with TRBD2 matching over 7 bases. The CDR3 is made up of 16 amino acids. Unmatched junction bases numbered 9, after V lost 4 bases and J lost 0 bases. Germline lookup yields CDR1 SGHDN and CDR2 FVKESK. This chain's CDR3 is CASSRRGGYSSYEQYF. DNA of the CDR3: TGTGCCAGCAGCCGACGGGGAGGGTATAGCTCCTACGAGCAGTACTTC.

The chain uses TRBV2 and TRBJ2-7, with D possibly TRBD1 on 5 matching bases. Germline-derived CDR1 and CDR2 are SNHLY and FYNNEI. The V and J ends lost 3 bases and 0 bases respectively, with 9 bases between them. The CDR3 loop spans 14 amino acids. CDR3 DNA: TGTGCCAGCAGTGAGGGGCAGGGCTCCTACGAGCAGTACTTC. This gives the protein CASSEGQGSYEQYF.

V and J are TRBV15 and TRBJ2-2; unclear D gene. CDR1 is LNHNV, CDR2 YYDKDF, per germline (reference sequence). The CDR3 extends over 15 amino acids. Trimming removed 0 bases from V and 7 bases from J, with 12 bases in between. The CDR3 DNA reads TGTGCCACCAGCAGAGATAAGATAAGGAGCGGGGAGCTGTTTTTT. Translated: CATSRDKIRSGELFF.

The CDR3 coding sequence is TGTGCCAGCAGCTCGACACCCGGGACAGGGAACTATGGCTACACCTTC. This translates into CASSSTPGTGNYGYTF. V usage is TRBV7-9 and J usage is TRBJ1-2, with TRBD1 identical over 9 bases. Germline CDR1 SEHNR, CDR2 FQNEAQ (reference sequence). This CDR3 has 16 residues. The V gene end was trimmed by 4 bases and the J gene end by 2 bases; junction bases not matched to a gene: 8.

The rearrangement joins TRBV7-3 to TRBJ2-5; 10 bases fit TRBD2. V was pared by 5 bases and J by 4 bases, with 7 bases of the junction left unmatched. The CDR3 consists of 15 residues. Germline V gives CDR1 SGHTA, CDR2 FQGTGA. The CDR3 protein is CASSPAGGPGETQYF. In DNA form, the CDR3 reads TGTGCCAGCAGCCCAGCGGGAGGGCCGGGAGAGACCCAGTACTTC.

The genes are TRBV27 and TRBJ1-6, with a possible D match to TRBD1 (5 bases). CDR3 length equals 16 residues. The V gene lost 4 bases and the J gene lost 5 bases, with 15 bases spanning the gap. CDR1 is MNHEY, CDR2 SMNVEV, per germline (reference sequence). This chain's CDR3 is CASSSSDSANNSPLHF. The CDR3 nucleotides read TGTGCCAGCAGTTCCTCCGACAGCGCTAATAATTCACCCCTCCACTTT.

This clone has a single count. The rearrangement uses TRBV19 and TRBJ1-2; 10 bases are shared with TRBD1. The CDR3 spans 14 residues. Germline V CDR1 and CDR2: LNHDA, SQIVND (reference sequence). V dropped 11 bases and J dropped 7; count of bases not matched to a gene: 13. The chain's CDR3 is CASDRDRGTAGYTF. In DNA, the CDR3 is TGTGCCTCGGACAGGGACAGGGGAACGGCTGGCTACACCTTC.

In its sample, this clone was seen once. The chain has TRBV7-6 and TRBJ1-3; no firm D call. The germline CDR1 and CDR2 sequences are SGHVS and FNYEAQ. This CDR3 contains 16 residues. The V gene lost 2 bases and the J gene lost 0 bases, with 11 bases spanning the gap. This chain's CDR3 is CASSLSHRGSGNTIYF. The DNA of the CDR3 is TGTGCCAGCAGCTTATCCCACCGAGGCTCTGGAAACACCATATATTTT.